A selection of T cell receptor beta chains follows, all from one sample in a study of shared clonotypes between healthy human individuals. Sequencing used immunoSEQ multiplex PCR; TCRdb keeps in-frame clones, though not all of them. Of 450,000 to 650,000 clones in the sample, roughly four fifths were seen once. Specimen: PBMCs. These receptors were collected from a middle-aged woman in good health. Some clones in this sample may be carry-over from other donors' samples. CDR3s include the opening cysteine and the closing phenylalanine or tryptophan. A D gene is named only where the DNA matches it firmly. Some rows have no size entry. The others give once, few or many, or a class for an expanded clone.

v_gene: TRBV9
len: 14
j_gene: TRBJ2-7
abundance: .
d_gene: TRBD2
CDR3aa: CASSVDGRAGEQYF
CDR3nt: TGTGCCAGCAGCGTAGACGGGAGGGCAGGGGAGCAGTACTTC

v_gene: TRBV5-4
len: 15
j_gene: TRBJ2-5
abundance: .
d_gene: .
CDR3aa: CASSPRRGVRETQYF
CDR3nt: TGTGCCAGCAGCCCCCGCCGGGGAGTTCGGGAGACCCAGTACTTC

v_gene: TRBV25-1
len: 14
j_gene: TRBJ1-3
abundance: many
d_gene: TRBD1
CDR3aa: CASSVGGDGNTIYF
CDR3nt: TGTGCCAGCAGTGTAGGGGGCGATGGAAACACCATATATTTT

v_gene: TRBV28
len: 13
j_gene: TRBJ2-7
abundance: .
d_gene: .
CDR3aa: CASSPPGTSKETF
CDR3nt: TGTGCCAGCAGTCCTCCGGGGACCTCAAAGGAGACTTTC

v_gene: TRBV5-1
len: 14
j_gene: TRBJ2-5
abundance: once
d_gene: .
CDR3aa: CASSPTPAGGTQYF
CDR3nt: TGCGCCAGCAGTCCAACTCCCGCCGGGGGGACCCAGTACTTC

v_gene: TRBV27
len: 12
j_gene: TRBJ2-7
abundance: .
d_gene: .
CDR3aa: CASGLPPYEQYF
CDR3nt: TGTGCCAGCGGACTACCTCCCTACGAGCAGTACTTC

v_gene: TRBV5-1
len: 14
j_gene: TRBJ2-1
abundance: .
d_gene: TRBD1
CDR3aa: CASSIRQGALEQFF
CDR3nt: TGCGCCAGCAGCATCCGACAGGGGGCGCTTGAGCAGTTCTTC

v_gene: TRBV18
len: 14
j_gene: TRBJ2-3
abundance: .
d_gene: .
CDR3aa: CASSPLQGTDTQYF
CDR3nt: TGTGCCAGCTCACCATTACAGGGAACGGATACGCAGTATTTT

v_gene: TRBV5-4
len: 12
j_gene: TRBJ2-7
abundance: .
d_gene: .
CDR3aa: CASSLDFYEQYF
CDR3nt: TGTGCCAGCAGCTTAGACTTCTACGAGCAGTACTTC

v_gene: TRBV28
len: 17
j_gene: TRBJ2-1
abundance: .
d_gene: TRBD1
CDR3aa: CASSRPDRGRRYDEQFF
CDR3nt: TGTGCCAGCAGCCGCCCGGACAGGGGGCGGAGGTACGACGAGCAGTTCTTC

v_gene: TRBV29-1
len: 13
j_gene: TRBJ2-3
abundance: .
d_gene: TRBD2
CDR3aa: CSVQREPPDTQYF
CDR3nt: TGCAGCGTGCAGCGGGAGCCCCCAGATACGCAGTATTTT

v_gene: TRBV5-5
len: 15
j_gene: TRBJ2-7
abundance: once
d_gene: .
CDR3aa: CASSLEGTYSYEQYF
CDR3nt: TGTGCCAGCAGCTTGGAAGGGACATATTCCTACGAGCAGTACTTC

v_gene: TRBV27
len: 15
j_gene: TRBJ2-1
abundance: .
d_gene: TRBD2
CDR3aa: CASSPRAAGGPEQFF
CDR3nt: TGTGCCAGCAGTCCCCGAGCTGCGGGAGGGCCGGAGCAGTTCTTC

v_gene: TRBV29-1
len: 13
j_gene: TRBJ1-4
abundance: .
d_gene: .
CDR3aa: CSVDAGTPEKLFF
CDR3nt: TGCAGCGTTGATGCGGGAACGCCTGAAAAACTGTTTTTT

v_gene: TRBV5-4
len: 15
j_gene: TRBJ2-5
abundance: few
d_gene: .
CDR3aa: CASSSGTTKSETQYF
CDR3nt: TGTGCCAGCAGCTCCGGGACCACCAAGTCGGAGACCCAGTACTTC

v_gene: TRBV7-9
len: 16
j_gene: TRBJ2-5
abundance: .
d_gene: TRBD2
CDR3aa: CASSLGIAGGRETQYF
CDR3nt: TGTGCCAGCAGCTTAGGAATAGCGGGAGGGCGAGAGACCCAGTACTTC

v_gene: TRBV14
len: 16
j_gene: TRBJ2-5
abundance: .
d_gene: .
CDR3aa: CASSQAGTRAEETQYF
CDR3nt: TGTGCCAGCAGCCAAGCAGGGACCCGGGCGGAGGAGACCCAGTACTTC

v_gene: TRBV29-1
len: 11
j_gene: TRBJ2-3
abundance: .
d_gene: .
CDR3aa: CSAGLTDTQYF
CDR3nt: TGCAGCGCCGGGCTGACAGATACACAGTATTTT

v_gene: TRBV2
len: 13
j_gene: TRBJ2-1
abundance: .
d_gene: TRBD1
CDR3aa: CASSLGQGVEQFF
CDR3nt: TGTGCCAGTAGCCTGGGGCAGGGGGTTGAGCAGTTCTTC

v_gene: TRBV27
len: 14
j_gene: TRBJ1-1
abundance: .
d_gene: TRBD1
CDR3aa: CASTKLTGGTKAFF
CDR3nt: TGTGCCAGCACAAAGCTCACAGGGGGGACTAAGGCTTTCTTT

v_gene: TRBV18
len: 15
j_gene: TRBJ2-3
abundance: .
d_gene: .
CDR3aa: CASSPQGSSTDTQYF
CDR3nt: TGTGCCAGCTCACCCCAGGGTTCTAGCACAGATACGCAGTATTTT

v_gene: TRBV2
len: 15
j_gene: TRBJ2-2
abundance: .
d_gene: TRBD1
CDR3aa: CASSPGQPNTGELFF
CDR3nt: TGTGCCAGCAGTCCGGGACAGCCGAACACCGGGGAGCTGTTTTTT

v_gene: TRBV10-3
len: 13
j_gene: TRBJ2-1
abundance: .
d_gene: TRBD1
CDR3aa: CAISRGQGNEQFF
CDR3nt: TGTGCCATCAGCCGGGGACAGGGAAATGAGCAGTTCTTC

v_gene: TRBV18
len: 14
j_gene: TRBJ1-2
abundance: few
d_gene: .
CDR3aa: CASSQGPANYGYTF
CDR3nt: TGTGCCAGCTCACAGGGTCCGGCTAACTATGGCTACACCTTC

v_gene: TRBV27
len: 15
j_gene: TRBJ1-2
abundance: once
d_gene: .
CDR3aa: CASSLSREANYGYTF
CDR3nt: TGTGCCAGCAGTTTAAGTAGGGAAGCTAACTATGGCTACACCTTC

v_gene: TRBV5-4
len: 14
j_gene: TRBJ2-1
abundance: .
d_gene: TRBD2
CDR3aa: CASSLPTGTRGQFF
CDR3nt: TGTGCCAGCAGCCTTCCTACCGGGACTAGGGGCCAGTTCTTC

v_gene: TRBV28
len: 13
j_gene: TRBJ1-2
abundance: .
d_gene: TRBD1
CDR3aa: CASSFDRGDGYTF
CDR3nt: TGTGCCAGCAGTTTTGACAGGGGCGATGGCTACACCTTC

v_gene: TRBV28
len: 17
j_gene: TRBJ1-5
abundance: .
d_gene: .
CDR3aa: CASSHKGRSNSNQPQHF
CDR3nt: TGTGCCAGCAGTCATAAAGGACGCAGCAATAGCAATCAGCCCCAGCATTTT

v_gene: TRBV30
len: 12
j_gene: TRBJ1-2
abundance: few
d_gene: .
CDR3aa: CAWAPATYGYTF
CDR3nt: TGTGCCTGGGCTCCAGCGACCTATGGCTACACCTTC

v_gene: TRBV7-2
len: 16
j_gene: TRBJ2-7
abundance: .
d_gene: TRBD1
CDR3aa: CASSQGPGQEGFKQYF
CDR3nt: TGTGCCAGCAGCCAGGGCCCGGGACAGGAGGGGTTCAAGCAGTACTTC

v_gene: TRBV15
len: 18
j_gene: TRBJ2-2
abundance: .
d_gene: .
CDR3aa: CATSRDLRAGRNTGELFF
CDR3nt: TGTGCCACCAGCAGAGATTTGAGGGCGGGAAGGAACACCGGGGAGCTGTTTTTT

v_gene: TRBV7-3
len: 14
j_gene: TRBJ2-7
abundance: .
d_gene: .
CDR3aa: CASSINRDSYEQYF
CDR3nt: TGTGCCAGCAGCATCAACAGGGACTCCTACGAGCAGTACTTC

v_gene: TRBV19
len: 15
j_gene: TRBJ1-1
abundance: .
d_gene: TRBD1
CDR3aa: CASSIPQGAITEAFF
CDR3nt: TGTGCCAGTAGTATACCCCAGGGGGCTATCACTGAAGCTTTCTTT

v_gene: TRBV5-1
len: 14
j_gene: TRBJ2-3
abundance: .
d_gene: .
CDR3aa: CASSFGPSTDTQYF
CDR3nt: TGCGCCAGCAGCTTTGGGCCAAGCACAGATACGCAGTATTTT